The rows below give T cell receptor beta chains drawn from one sample of a study of post-analysis software for immune sequencing data. MiXCR was run by TCRdb on the PCR reads, yielding one entry per CDR3 protein. The repertoire holds roughly 800,000 distinct CDR3 sequences, with 46% as singletons. Material for sequencing was blood. The receptors were gathered from a girl aged 5-17 years with multiple sclerosis. CDR3s include the opening cysteine and the closing phenylalanine or tryptophan. A D gene is named only where the DNA matches it firmly. Not all rows give a size; the values are once, few, many and, for expanded clones, a class.

14	NA	TRBV6-1	TRBD1	TRBJ1-5	CASGTALRNQPQHF	TGTGCCAGTGGGACAGCCCTGCGGAATCAGCCCCAGCATTTT
15	NA	TRBV9	TRBD1	TRBJ1-2	CASSAGDSGNYGHTF	TGTGCCAGCAGCGCTGGGGACAGTGGTAACTATGGCCACACCTTC
11	once	TRBV30	NA	TRBJ1-6	CAWRANSPLHF	TGTGCCTGGAGGGCCAATTCACCCCTCCACTTT
13	NA	TRBV12-3/TRBV12-4	NA	TRBJ1-2	CASSLGGPYGYTF	TGTGCCAGCAGTTTAGGCGGGCCCTATGGCTACACCTTC
14	NA	TRBV25-1	TRBD2	TRBJ2-1	CASTPGLAGNEQFF	TGTGCCAGCACCCCGGGACTAGCGGGTAATGAGCAGTTTTTC
13	NA	TRBV29-1	TRBD1	TRBJ1-4	CSGRQGVGEKLFF	TGCAGCGGTCGACAGGGGGTAGGGGAAAAACTGTTTTTT
14	NA	TRBV7-6	TRBD1	TRBJ1-5	CASSDGTGHQPQHF	TGTGCCAGCAGCGACGGGACAGGGCATCAGCCCCAGCATTTT
16	NA	TRBV5-1	NA	TRBJ2-7	CASSLLGGTLAYEQYF	TGCGCCAGCAGCTTATTGGGCGGGACATTGGCCTACGAGCAGTACTTC
13	few	TRBV7-9	NA	TRBJ1-2	CASSAPGYYGYTF	TGTGCCAGCAGCGCCCCAGGGTACTATGGCTACACCTTC
13	NA	TRBV5-5	NA	TRBJ2-7	CASTLPGGYEQYF	TGTGCCAGCACCTTACCCGGGGGTTACGAGCAGTACTTC
15	NA	TRBV5-5	NA	TRBJ2-5	CASSLEAGREETQYF	TGTGCCAGCAGCTTGGAGGCAGGGCGGGAAGAGACCCAGTACTTC
17	NA	TRBV5-1	NA	TRBJ2-7	CASSLGLAPASSYEQYF	TGCGCCAGCAGCTTGGGACTGGCCCCGGCTAGCTCCTACGAGCAGTACTTC
21	NA	TRBV11-1	NA	TRBJ2-5	CASSPRASRRSAFWSNETQYF	TGTGCCAGCAGCCCCCGGGCGTCCCGAAGGAGTGCGTTTTGGTCGAATGAGACCCAGTACTTC
15	NA	TRBV7-2	TRBD2	TRBJ2-5	CASSSSGGYQETQYF	TGTGCCAGCAGCTCTAGCGGGGGGTACCAAGAGACCCAGTACTTC
13	NA	TRBV6-1	NA	TRBJ1-2	CASSLETNYGYTF	TGTGCCAGCAGTTTAGAAACTAACTATGGCTACACCTTC
14	few	TRBV12-3/TRBV12-4	TRBD1	TRBJ1-1	CASSSGQMNTEAFF	TGTGCCAGCAGTTCGGGACAGATGAACACTGAAGCTTTCTTT
14	NA	TRBV29-1	NA	TRBJ1-1	CSVITGPRGTEAFF	TGCAGCGTTATCACAGGGCCAAGGGGGACTGAAGCTTTCTTT
19	NA	TRBV6-1	NA	TRBJ2-7	CASSTRGGGVKTLAYEQYF	TGTGCCAGCAGTACCCGGGGAGGGGGCGTGAAGACCCTAGCTTACGAGCAGTACTTC
11	NA	TRBV6-5	NA	TRBJ2-3	CAGSYSDTQYF	TGTGCCGGCAGTTATTCAGATACGCAGTATTTT
15	few	TRBV7-6	NA	TRBJ1-1	CASSPARGSNTEAFF	TGTGCCAGCAGCCCCGCTCGGGGATCGAACACTGAAGCTTTCTTT
15	NA	TRBV7-6	TRBD2	TRBJ2-1	CASSLTGGGYNEQFF	TGTGCCAGTAGTCTCACGGGGGGAGGGTACAATGAGCAGTTCTTC
17	few	TRBV24-1	TRBD2	TRBJ2-3	CATSALAGDPSTDTQYF	TGTGCCACCAGTGCCCTAGCGGGAGACCCGAGCACAGATACGCAGTATTTT
14	NA	TRBV6-4	NA	TRBJ2-3	CASSAGGGTDTQYF	TGTGCCAGCAGTGCCGGGGGAGGCACAGATACGCAGTATTTT
16	NA	TRBV7-9	TRBD1	TRBJ2-5	CASSSIRRTGGETQYF	TGTGCCAGCAGCTCAATTAGAAGGACAGGCGGCGAGACCCAGTACTTC
14	NA	TRBV7-9	TRBD1	TRBJ2-7	CASSLQGAGYEQYF	TGTGCCAGCAGCTTACAGGGGGCCGGGTACGAGCAGTACTTC
14	NA	TRBV29-1	NA	TRBJ1-2	CSVDLLDSYYGYTF	TGCAGCGTTGATCTCCTTGACAGCTACTATGGCTACACCTTC
15	once	TRBV6-2/TRBV6-3	TRBD2	TRBJ2-5	CASSPYRLAVNEQYF	TGTGCCAGCAGCCCTTACCGACTAGCTGTCAATGAGCAGTACTTC
13	NA	TRBV6-5	TRBD2	TRBJ2-7	CASSYSTSGFQYF	TGTGCCAGCAGTTACTCGACTAGCGGATTCCAGTACTTC
16	few	TRBV20-1	NA	TRBJ2-7	CSARGQAGRRSYEQYF	TGCAGTGCTAGAGGTCAGGCGGGGAGGAGATCCTACGAGCAGTACTTC
19	NA	TRBV25-1	TRBD1	TRBJ2-1	CASSEYFAGGTGEINEQFF	TGTGCCAGCAGTGAATATTTCGCTGGTGGGACAGGGGAAATCAATGAGCAGTTCTTC
17	few	TRBV28	NA	TRBJ2-6	CASSSGTGTSGANVLTF	TGTGCCAGCAGTTCGGGGACCGGGACCTCTGGGGCCAACGTCCTGACTTTC
13	NA	TRBV27	NA	TRBJ2-5	CASKTVYEETQYF	TGTGCCAGCAAGACCGTATATGAAGAGACCCAGTACTTC
14	NA	TRBV12-3/TRBV12-4	NA	TRBJ2-1	CASTYVGPTNEQFF	TGTGCCAGCACCTACGTGGGACCTACCAATGAGCAGTTCTTC
15	NA	TRBV6-1	NA	TRBJ2-5	CASSGDLGSQETQYF	TGTGCCAGCAGTGGGGACCTGGGCTCACAAGAGACCCAGTACTTC
20	NA	TRBV27	NA	TRBJ2-5	CTLYRSNCPSSARGQETQYF	TGTACCCTGTACCGCAGCAATTGTCCGTCTAGCGCCCGAGGTCAAGAGACCCAGTACTTC
17	NA	TRBV6-2/TRBV6-3	TRBD2	TRBJ2-7	CASSYTTSGHLVHEQYF	TGTGCCAGCAGTTACACGACTAGCGGCCACCTAGTCCACGAGCAGTACTTC
14	once	TRBV28	NA	TRBJ2-1	CASRGRTQYYEQFF	TGTGCCAGCCGGGGGAGGACCCAATACTATGAGCAGTTCTTC
14	NA	TRBV29-1	NA	TRBJ1-2	CSAEERGPNYGYTF	TGCAGCGCTGAAGAACGAGGGCCTAACTATGGCTACACCTTC
14	few	TRBV20-1	TRBD2	TRBJ2-1	CSARDREAYNEQFF	TGCAGTGCTAGAGATCGGGAGGCCTACAATGAGCAGTTCTTC
13	NA	TRBV29-1	TRBD2	TRBJ2-1	CSGAGLGYNEQFF	TGCAGCGGGGCGGGACTAGGGTACAATGAGCAGTTCTTC
11	NA	TRBV29-1	NA	TRBJ2-1	CSASPDNEQFF	TGCAGCGCCTCCCCGGACAATGAGCAGTTCTTC
12	many	TRBV28	NA	TRBJ2-7	CASSFADYEQYF	TGTGCCAGCAGTTTCGCCGACTACGAGCAGTACTTC
13	NA	TRBV5-1	NA	TRBJ2-7	CASSSDGAYEQYF	TGCGCCAGCAGCTCTGACGGTGCCTACGAGCAGTACTTC
15	NA	TRBV12-3/TRBV12-4	NA	TRBJ1-1	CASSLTGISGTEAFF	TGTGCCAGCAGTCTAACAGGGATCAGCGGCACTGAAGCTTTCTTT
13	NA	TRBV27	TRBD2	TRBJ2-4	CASSFDGGREQYF	TGTGCCAGCAGTTTTGACGGCGGGAGGGAGCAGTACTTC
16	few	TRBV4-3	TRBD1	TRBJ2-7	CASSQSTGGSSYEQYF	TGCGCCAGCAGCCAATCTACAGGGGGGAGCTCCTACGAGCAGTACTTC
13	NA	TRBV5-1	NA	TRBJ2-3	CASSPLGVQGQYF	TGCGCCAGCAGCCCTCTGGGAGTGCAGGGGCAGTATTTT
15	NA	TRBV29-1	TRBD1	TRBJ1-5	CSVGTGANSNQPQHF	TGCAGCGTTGGGACAGGGGCAAATAGCAATCAGCCCCAGCATTTT
19	NA	TRBV27	TRBD1	TRBJ1-5	CASRAIFRDRGEGNQPQHF	TGTGCCAGCAGGGCCATCTTCCGGGACAGGGGAGAGGGCAATCAGCCCCAGCATTTT
16	NA	TRBV7-6	NA	TRBJ2-1	CASSSPGGVPHNEQFF	TGTGCCAGCAGCTCCCCCGGAGGGGTCCCCCACAATGAGCAGTTCTTC
13	NA	TRBV29-1	NA	TRBJ1-1	CSAQTSPGTEAFF	TGCAGCGCTCAGACATCCCCGGGGACTGAAGCTTTCTTT
18	NA	TRBV20-1	TRBD2	TRBJ2-1	CSAGTGLADRNTYNEQFF	TGCAGTGCTGGAACGGGACTAGCGGACCGAAATACCTACAATGAGCAGTTCTTC
15	NA	TRBV12-3/TRBV12-4	TRBD2	TRBJ2-7	CASSGPGGATYEQYF	TGTGCCAGCAGTGGGCCGGGGGGGGCGACCTACGAGCAGTACTTC
15	once	TRBV28	TRBD1	TRBJ1-1	CASSWGTGLNTEAFF	TGTGCCAGCAGTTGGGGGACAGGCCTGAACACTGAAGCTTTCTTT
15	NA	TRBV7-2	NA	TRBJ2-7	CASSLVEQRNYEQYF	TGTGCCAGCAGCTTAGTAGAACAGCGAAACTACGAGCAGTACTTC
14	NA	TRBV5-1	TRBD1	TRBJ1-4	CASSSTGGLEKLFF	TGCGCCAGCAGCTCGACAGGGGGGCTGGAAAAACTGTTTTTT
17	NA	TRBV6-5	NA	TRBJ2-4	CASSYAGTGAAKNIQYF	TGTGCCAGCAGTTACGCGGGAACCGGGGCAGCCAAAAACATTCAGTACTTC